One sample yielded the 18 T cell receptor beta chains listed below, sequenced in a study of blood T cell repertoires in COVID-19. Assay: immunoSEQ multiplex PCR; the TCRdb copy retains only in-frame clones and omits some. In the table there are approximately 230,000 clones, about nine tenths of which are singletons. The sequenced sample was PBMCs or T cells enriched from blood (not recorded which). All receptors derive from a man aged 35 to 55 who had recovered from COVID-19.

A single count supports this clone. The gene calls are TRBV30 and TRBJ1-1, with 7 bases fitting TRBD1. CDR3 size: 13 residues. Germline CDR1 reads GTSNPN; CDR2 reads SVGIG (reference sequence). V was clipped by 5 bases and J by 1 base; unmatched bases: 4. As DNA, the CDR3 is TGTGCCTGGGGCCGGGACAGGAACACTGAAGCTTTCTTT. Translated: CAWGRDRNTEAFF.

The CDR3 coding sequence is TGCAGCGCTCCCCCCGGGACATATTATCAAGAGACCCAGTACTTC. It yields the protein CSAPPGTYYQETQYF. The chain links TRBV29-1 to TRBJ2-5; the D gene is possibly TRBD1 (6 bases). CDR1 and CDR2 from the germline V gene are SQVTM and ANQGSEA. The CDR3 loop spans 15 amino acids. The V gene lost 7 bases and the J gene lost 2 bases, with 20 bases spanning the gap. Drawing the rest from reference TRBV29-1 and TRBJ2-5, the complete variable domain is SAVISQKPSRDICQRGTSLTIQCQVDSQVTMMFWYRQQPGQSLTLIATANQGSEATYESGFVIDKFPISRPNLTFSTLTVSNMSPEDSSIYLCSAPPGTYYQETQYFGPGTRLLVL.

The gene calls are TRBV7-2 and TRBJ2-7; 9 bases agree with TRBD1. The CDR3 sequence is 14 residues long. Germline lookup yields CDR1 SGHTA and CDR2 FQGNSA. V gave up 1 base and J gave up 4 bases; unmatched junction bases: 2. This chain's CDR3 is CASSLDRGQYEQYF. In nucleotides, the CDR3 is TGTGCCAGCAGCTTAGACAGGGGGCAATACGAGCAGTACTTC.

V gene TRBV19 combines with J gene TRBJ1-1, with D maybe TRBD1 (6 bases). V lost 9 bases to trimming and J lost 1 base, with 9 bases between them. The germline CDR1 and CDR2 sequences are LNHDA and SQIVND (reference sequence). This CDR3 comprises 12 residues. The CDR3: CASKGENTEAFF. The CDR3 nucleotides read TGTGCCAGCAAGGGGGAGAACACTGAAGCTTTCTTT.

The chain employs TRBV7-8 and TRBJ1-4; D may be TRBD1 (6 bases). Germline CDR1 is SGHVS and CDR2 is FQNEAQ. The CDR3 contains 16 residues. Trimming stripped 5 bases from V and 4 bases from J, with 17 bases between. The CDR3 loop is CASSPPLGGRNEKLFF. In DNA form, the CDR3 reads TGTGCCAGCAGCCCCCCCCTCGGGGGGCGTAATGAAAAACTGTTTTTT.

The V and J genes are TRBV7-3 and TRBJ2-1; no clear D gene. CDR3 size: 13 residues. V dropped 2 bases and J dropped 7 bases, with 9 bases sitting between them. Germline V gene sequence: CDR1 SGHTA, CDR2 FQGTGA. CDR3: CASSLYPGNEQFF. The CDR3 nucleotides are TGTGCCAGCAGCTTATACCCCGGTAATGAGCAGTTCTTC.

This chain's CDR3 is CASSQARGGVYGYTF. The CDR3 DNA reads as TGCGCCAGCAGCCAAGCGAGAGGGGGCGTCTATGGCTACACCTTC. The J gene is TRBJ1-2, the V gene TRBV4-3; the match to TRBD1 covers 7 bases. The CDR3 contains 15 residues. The V segment lost 1 base and the J segment 4 bases; nucleotides outside the gene matches: 6. CDR1 LGHNA and CDR2 YSLEER come from the germline V gene.

The J gene is TRBJ2-3, the V gene TRBV20-1, with 10 bases fitting TRBD2. J gave up 5 bases and V 3 bases, and 5 bases lay outside the gene matches. From germline, CDR1 is DFQATT and CDR2 SNEGSKA (reference sequence). The CDR3 has 14 amino acids. The CDR3: CSASWASGGDTQYF. The CDR3 region has the DNA TGCAGTGCTAGTTGGGCTAGCGGGGGAGATACGCAGTATTTT.

The chain is built from TRBV14 and TRBJ2-7; TRBD2 might be the D (6 bases). The CDR3 sequence is 15 residues long. Looked up from germline, CDR1 is SGHDN and CDR2 is FVKESK. With 4 bases removed from V and 7 bases from J, the gap between germline ends came to 20 bases. CDR3 in amino acids: CASSRFGTLEGEQYF. In DNA form, the CDR3 reads TGTGCCAGCAGCCGCTTCGGGACTCTCGAAGGGGAGCAGTACTTC.

Concerning this clone itself: Other DNA sequences in this specimen translate into the identical CDR3. J is TRBJ1-2 and V is TRBV7-2; D might be TRBD1 (6 bases). Per the germline V gene, CDR1 is SGHTA and CDR2 is FQGNSA. The CDR3 is 13 residues long. V was clipped by 5 bases and J by 2 bases, with 9 bases between them. CDR3 DNA sequence: TGTGCCAGCAGCCCTGACAGGAACTATGGCTACACCTTC. It is translated as CASSPDRNYGYTF.

The CDR3 nucleotides are TGTGCCAGCACCCCTCTAGCGGGAGGATACGAGCAGTACTTC. Translation: CASTPLAGGYEQYF. The gene calls are TRBV6-5 and TRBJ2-7, with 11 bases aligning to TRBD2. Trimming at V came to 7 bases and at J to 4 bases, leaving 6 bases not matched to a gene. CDR1 is MNHEY and CDR2 is SVGAGI in the germline V gene. CDR3 length equals 14 residues.

The table lists this clone with a count of one. This sequence joins TRBV2 and TRBJ1-1, with 9 bases aligning to TRBD1. CDR3 length equals 16 residues. Germline V gene lookup returns CDR1 SNHLY and CDR2 FYNNEI. V shed 5 bases and J 1 base; nucleotides not matched to a gene: 8. The CDR3 protein is CASSYRGRRRNTEAFF. In DNA form, the CDR3 reads TGTGCCAGCAGTTACAGGGGGCGGAGGAGGAACACTGAAGCTTTCTTT.

This clone appeared a single time. CDR3 nucleotides: TGCGCCAGCGGGTTTGGGGGCAGGAGCTCCTACGAGCAGTACTTC. Protein: CASGFGGRSSYEQYF. The genes are TRBV5-1 and TRBJ2-7; the D gene is possibly TRBD1 (6 bases). Germline V gene data show CDR1 as SGHRS and CDR2 as YFSETQ. V lost 7 bases and J lost 0, with 17 bases in between. The CDR3 has 15 amino acids.

The chain has TRBV7-2 and TRBJ2-1; D is possibly TRBD1 (5 bases). Between the trimmed V and J ends, which lost 6 bases and 7 bases, there was a span of 10 bases. Germline V gene data show CDR1 as SGHTA and CDR2 as FQGNSA. This CDR3 is 12 amino acids long. DNA for the CDR3: TGTGCCAGCAGACAAGACAGTAATGAGCAGTTCTTC. Translation: CASRQDSNEQFF.

V is TRBV30 and J is TRBJ2-7; 9 bases agree with TRBD1. Germline CDR1 and CDR2: GTSNPN and SVGIG (reference sequence). V lost 1 base to trimming and J lost 9 bases; unmatched junction nucleotides: 13. The CDR3 totals 15 residues. The CDR3 nucleotides are TGTGCCTGGAGTGCCCCGGACAGGGGTGGAGGGGGGCAGTACTTC. This translates into CAWSAPDRGGGGQYF.

This clone appeared once. The chain combines TRBV30 with TRBJ2-2, with TRBD1 matching 12 bases. In germline, CDR1 is GTSNPN, CDR2 SVGIG (reference sequence). V lost 3 bases, J lost 7 bases, and 9 bases stayed unmatched. This CDR3 contains 16 residues. The chain's CDR3 is CAWSMAGTGGNGELFF. The CDR3 DNA is TGTGCCTGGAGCATGGCCGGGACAGGGGGCAACGGGGAGCTGTTTTTT.

V is TRBV18 and J is TRBJ2-1; D remains unclear. In germline, CDR1 is KGHSH, CDR2 LQKENI. Trimming cost V 1 base and J 6 bases, with 13 bases left between them. The CDR3 is 15 residues long. The CDR3 nucleotides read TGTGCCAGCTCACCACTCATAACGAGACTCAATGAGCAGTTCTTC. Translated, it gives CASSPLITRLNEQFF.

The V gene is TRBV4-2, the J gene TRBJ2-7; 7 nucleotides align to TRBD1. V shed 0 bases, J shed 0 bases, and the junction held 8 bases outside the gene matches. The CDR3 spans 17 residues. CDR1 LGHNA and CDR2 YNFKEQ come from the germline V gene. In DNA form, the CDR3 reads TGTGCCAGCAGCCAAGAATCGGCAGGGGGAAGCTCCTACGAGCAGTACTTC. This gives the protein CASSQESAGGSSYEQYF.